These 16 T cell receptor beta chains came from one sample sequenced in a study of response to subunit inactivated influenza vaccine. TCRdb analysed the RT-PCR reads with MiXCR anew, one entry per CDR3 protein. The data show 490,000 or so distinct CDR3 sequences, about 8% seen once. Sequencing used PBMCs from blood, obtained roughly 24 months after vaccination. Every receptor here comes from a man aged 50 to 69 who received an inactivated influenza vaccine.

Regarding this clonotype: At one end the junction does not follow the germline gene, possibly because of a read error. The rearrangement uses TRBV20-1 and TRBJ2-7; 9 bases agree with TRBD2. The CDR3 spans 15 residues. Germline lookup yields CDR1 DFQATT and CDR2 SNEGSKA (reference sequence). The CDR3 is CCARDSGSGIYEQYF. DNA of the CDR3: TGCTGTGCTAGGGATAGCGGGAGTGGGATCTACGAGCAGTACTTC.

Notes on this clonotype: This may be a read error: a much more frequent sequence differs by one nucleotide. J is TRBJ1-1 and V is TRBV20-1, with 8 bases fitting TRBD1. V was clipped by 5 bases and J by 3 bases; unmatched bases: 5. The CDR3 totals 13 residues. The germline V gene has CDR1 DFQATT and CDR2 SNEGSKA (reference sequence). The DNA of the CDR3 is TGCAGTGCTGACCAGGGGGCGGACACTGAAGCTTTCTTT. It codes for CSADQGADTEAFF.

This rearrangement joins TRBV11-2 to TRBJ2-5, with D perhaps matching TRBD2 (5 bases). Germline-derived CDR1 and CDR2 are SGHAT and FQNNGV. The CDR3 runs to 16 residues. Trimming stripped 3 bases from V and 2 bases from J, with 16 bases between. CDR3 nucleotides: TGTGCCAGCAGCTTTGGGAGTTTGGGTCCTCAAGAGACCCAGTACTTC. It codes for CASSFGSLGPQETQYF.

The chain has TRBV20-1 and TRBJ2-7, with 7 bases aligning to TRBD2. The V segment lost 5 bases and the J segment 2 bases; nucleotides outside the gene matches: 9. Germline CDR1 reads DFQATT; CDR2 reads SNEGSKA (reference sequence). This CDR3 has 14 residues. CDR3 in amino acids: CSARGPGGAYEQYF. CDR3 bases: TGCAGTGCTCGAGGGCCGGGAGGAGCCTACGAGCAGTACTTC.

The V and J genes are TRBV3-1 and TRBJ2-7; 9 positions match TRBD1. The CDR3 consists of 16 residues. V shed 8 bases and J 3 bases; nucleotides not matched to a gene: 14. Germline assignment: CDR1 LGHDT and CDR2 YNNKEL (reference sequence). DNA for the CDR3: TGTGCCAGCTGCCGTCCCCGGGGACAGGGTAGCTACGAGCAGTACTTC. Translation: CASCRPRGQGSYEQYF.

This clonotype occurred a few times. V gene TRBV6-1 combines with J gene TRBJ1-2; maybe TRBD1 (6 bases). This CDR3 region has 14 residues. Germline V gene sequence: CDR1 MNHNS, CDR2 SASEGT. The V end lost 5 bases, the J end lost 5 bases, and 15 bases lay between the germline ends. The CDR3 region has the DNA TGTGCCAGCAGTAAACACGGACAGAGTTATGGCTACACCTTC. It is translated as CASSKHGQSYGYTF.

The chain combines TRBV20-1 with TRBJ2-1; 8 nucleotides line up with TRBD1. Germline CDR1 is DFQATT and CDR2 is SNEGSKA (reference sequence). J gave up 8 bases and V 3 bases, and 3 bases lay outside the gene matches. CDR3 length equals 12 residues. CDR3 coding DNA: TGCAGTGCTAGGGACAGGGCGGATGAGCAGTTCTTC. Its translation: CSARDRADEQFF.

This clonotype was picked up many times. V usage is TRBV9 and J usage is TRBJ2-3; weak D call: TRBD2 (5 bases). CDR3 length: 13 amino acids. The germline V gene has CDR1 SGDLS and CDR2 YYNGEE. V was clipped by 3 bases and J by 6 bases, with 11 bases between them. CDR3 region: CASSAGVGDTQYF. The CDR3 DNA sequence: TGTGCCAGCAGCGCCGGGGTTGGGGATACGCAGTATTTT.

This CDR3 reads CASSSQQPNYGYTF. CDR3 nucleotide sequence: TGTGCCAGCAGCTCCCAACAACCGAACTATGGCTACACCTTC. The chain couples TRBV28 to TRBJ1-2; D is unclear. CDR1 and CDR2 from the germline V gene are MDHEN and SYDVKM. The CDR3 consists of 14 residues. Trimming took 6 bases from V and 2 from J, leaving 13 bases between them.

This clonotype occurred many times. The rearrangement joins TRBV11-2 to TRBJ2-2, with TRBD1 as a possible D gene (5 bases). This CDR3 region has 14 residues. Trimming removed 0 bases at V and 8 bases at J, with 10 bases between. Germline V gene lookup returns CDR1 SGHAT and CDR2 FQNNGV. The CDR3, as DNA: TGTGCCAGCAGCTTAGACAGGGTCGAAGGGGAGCTGTTTTTT. Its translation: CASSLDRVEGELFF.

This clonotype has more than one count but fewer than ten. This sequence joins TRBV4-2 and TRBJ2-3; TRBD2 is a possible D gene (5 bases). V dropped 0 bases and J dropped 1 base, with 8 bases sitting between them. Germline V gene sequence: CDR1 LGHNA, CDR2 YNFKEQ. This CDR3 contains 15 residues. The CDR3, as DNA: TGTGCCAGCAGCCAAGATCTGCGGGGCACAGATACGCAGTATTTT. Its protein product is CASSQDLRGTDTQYF.

The rearrangement joins TRBV12-3 or TRBV12-4 to TRBJ2-1, with 7 bases matching TRBD2. V lost 5 bases and J lost 0; bases outside the gene matches: 4. The CDR3 is made up of 15 amino acids. The CDR3 region is CASSTGLRSYNEQFF. The CDR3 DNA reads TGTGCCAGCAGTACGGGACTACGCTCCTACAATGAGCAGTTCTTC.

This clonotype was seen many times. Here the CDR3 reads CASSPPGQIIYEQYF. DNA of the CDR3: TGTGCCAGCAGTCCCCCGGGACAGATAATCTACGAGCAGTACTTC. The genes are TRBV12-3 or TRBV12-4 and TRBJ2-7, with 7 nucleotides matching TRBD1. V was pared by 5 bases and J by 3 bases, with 10 bases of the junction left unmatched. CDR3 length: 15 amino acids.

This chain joins TRBV7-8 and TRBJ2-1, with 10 bases that match TRBD2. V lost 2 bases to trimming and J lost 5 bases; unmatched junction nucleotides: 9. CDR1 and CDR2 from the germline V gene are SGHVS and FQNEAQ. The CDR3 is 17 amino acids. CDR3 residues: CASSLRAGGLDNNEQFF. Here the CDR3 DNA reads TGTGCCAGCAGCTTACGAGCGGGGGGGCTCGATAACAATGAGCAGTTCTTC.

The chain has TRBV7-6 and TRBJ2-3, with 10 bases that match TRBD2. V gave up 3 bases and J gave up 5 bases; unmatched junction bases: 5. Germline CDR1 is SGHVS and CDR2 is FNYEAQ. The CDR3 runs to 15 residues. The CDR3 nucleotides read TGTGCCAGCAGCTTGAGCGGGGGGGTTATAGATACGCAGTATTTT. Translating gives CASSLSGGVIDTQYF.

This clonotype has just a few counts. V usage is TRBV5-1 and J usage is TRBJ1-1, with no clear D. This CDR3 spans 12 amino acids. V dropped 0 bases and J dropped 6 bases, with 6 bases sitting between them. Per the germline V gene, CDR1 is SGHRS and CDR2 is YFSETQ. CDR3 residues: CASSLDPSEAFF. CDR3 nucleotides: TGCGCCAGCAGCTTGGATCCCTCTGAAGCTTTCTTT.